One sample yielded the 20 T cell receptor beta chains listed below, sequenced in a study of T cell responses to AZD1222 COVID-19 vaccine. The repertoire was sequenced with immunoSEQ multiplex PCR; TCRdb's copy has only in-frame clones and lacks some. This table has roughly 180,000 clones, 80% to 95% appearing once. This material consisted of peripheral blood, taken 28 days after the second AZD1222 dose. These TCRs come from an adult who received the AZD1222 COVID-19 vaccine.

The chain's CDR3 is CASSLEGGRRAGNTIYF. CDR3 nucleotides: TGTGCCAGCAGCCTCGAGGGAGGCCGCAGGGCTGGAAACACCATATATTTT. The chain uses TRBV9 and TRBJ1-3; TRBD1 is a possible D gene (5 bases). This CDR3 is built from 17 residues. Per germline, CDR1 SGDLS and CDR2 YYNGEE. V dropped 4 bases and J dropped 2 bases, with 19 bases sitting between them.

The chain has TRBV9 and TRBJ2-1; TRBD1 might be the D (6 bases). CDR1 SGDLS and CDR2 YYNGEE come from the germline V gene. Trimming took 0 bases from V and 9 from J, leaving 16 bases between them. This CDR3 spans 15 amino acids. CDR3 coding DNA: TGTGCCAGCAGCGTAGGGGACACTCTATGGGGTGAGCAGTTCTTC. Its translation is CASSVGDTLWGEQFF.

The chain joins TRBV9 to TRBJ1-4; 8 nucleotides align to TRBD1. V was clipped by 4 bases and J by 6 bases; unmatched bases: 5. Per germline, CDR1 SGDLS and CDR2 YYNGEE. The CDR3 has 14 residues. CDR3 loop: CASSPGQGDEKLFF. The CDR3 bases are TGTGCCAGCAGCCCAGGACAGGGTGATGAAAAACTGTTTTTT.

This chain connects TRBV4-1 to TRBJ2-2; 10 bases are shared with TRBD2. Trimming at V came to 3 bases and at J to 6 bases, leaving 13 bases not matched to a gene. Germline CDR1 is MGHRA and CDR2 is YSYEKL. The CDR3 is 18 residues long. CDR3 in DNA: TGCGCCAGCAGCCACCCCCTTTTCACTAGCGGGGCGGCCGGGGAGCTGTTTTTT. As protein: CASSHPLFTSGAAGELFF.

CDR3 in amino acids: CASSSPPGLDYGYTF. In DNA, the CDR3 is TGTGCCAGCAGTTCCCCCCCAGGGTTAGACTATGGCTACACCTTC. This chain joins TRBV28 and TRBJ1-2, with a possible D match to TRBD1 (5 bases). Germline V gives CDR1 MDHEN, CDR2 SYDVKM. Trimming left V 4 bases short and J 3 bases short, with 15 bases between. CDR3 length: 15 residues.

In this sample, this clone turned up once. CDR3 loop: CASSLVAAGTDTQYF. Here the CDR3 DNA reads TGTGCCAGCAGCTTGGTGGCAGCTGGCACAGATACGCAGTATTTT. This sequence joins TRBV5-4 and TRBJ2-3; no clear D gene. Germline V gene data show CDR1 as SGHNT and CDR2 as YYREEE (reference sequence). CDR3 length equals 15 residues. Trimming left V 0 bases short and J 1 base short, with 9 bases between.

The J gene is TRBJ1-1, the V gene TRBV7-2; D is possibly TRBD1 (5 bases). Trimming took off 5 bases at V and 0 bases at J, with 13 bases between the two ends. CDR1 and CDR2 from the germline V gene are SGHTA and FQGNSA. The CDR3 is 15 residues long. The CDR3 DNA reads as TGTGCCAGCAGCACTAGGGCAGGGATGAACACTGAAGCTTTCTTT. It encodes CASSTRAGMNTEAFF.

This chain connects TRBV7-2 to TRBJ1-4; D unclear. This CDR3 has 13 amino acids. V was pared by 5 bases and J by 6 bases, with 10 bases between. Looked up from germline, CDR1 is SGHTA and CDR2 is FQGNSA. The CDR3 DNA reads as TGTGCCAGCAGCATTCACGCATATGAAAAACTGTTTTTT. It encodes CASSIHAYEKLFF.

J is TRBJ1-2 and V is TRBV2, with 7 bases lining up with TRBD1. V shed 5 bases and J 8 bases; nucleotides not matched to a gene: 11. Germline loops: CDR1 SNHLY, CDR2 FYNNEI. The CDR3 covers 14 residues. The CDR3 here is CASSPRTGGEGYTF. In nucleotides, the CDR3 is TGTGCCAGCAGTCCCCGGACAGGAGGGGAAGGCTACACCTTC.

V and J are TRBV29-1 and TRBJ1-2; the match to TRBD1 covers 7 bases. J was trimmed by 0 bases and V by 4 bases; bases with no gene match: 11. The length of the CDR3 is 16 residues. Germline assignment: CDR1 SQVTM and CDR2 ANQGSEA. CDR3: CSVGASGQRTNYGYTF. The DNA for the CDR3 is TGCAGCGTTGGCGCCTCGGGACAGAGGACTAACTATGGCTACACCTTC. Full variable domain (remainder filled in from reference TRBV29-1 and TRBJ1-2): SAVISQKPSRDICQRGTSLTIQCQVDSQVTMMFWYRQQPGQSLTLIATANQGSEATYESGFVIDKFPISRPNLTFSTLTVSNMSPEDSSIYLCSVGASGQRTNYGYTFGSGTRLTVV.

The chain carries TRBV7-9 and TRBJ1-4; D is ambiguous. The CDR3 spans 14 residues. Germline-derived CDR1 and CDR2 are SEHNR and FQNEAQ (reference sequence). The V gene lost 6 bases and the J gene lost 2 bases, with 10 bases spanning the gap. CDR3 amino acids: CASRYSDTNEKLFF. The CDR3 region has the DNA TGTGCCAGCAGGTATTCGGACACTAATGAAAAACTGTTTTTT. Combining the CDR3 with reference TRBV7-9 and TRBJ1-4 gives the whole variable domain DTGVSQNPRHKITKRGQNVTFRCDPISEHNRLYWYRQTLGQGPEFLTYFQNEAQLEKSRLLSDRFSAERPKGSFSTLEIQRTEQGDSAMYLCASRYSDTNEKLFFGSGTQLSVL.

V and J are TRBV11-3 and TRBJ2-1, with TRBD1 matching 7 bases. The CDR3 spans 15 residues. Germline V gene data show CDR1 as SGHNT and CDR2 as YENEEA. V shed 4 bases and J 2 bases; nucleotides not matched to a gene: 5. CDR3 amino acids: CASSSDRSTYNEQFF. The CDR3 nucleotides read TGTGCCAGCAGCTCGGACAGGAGTACCTACAATGAGCAGTTCTTC.

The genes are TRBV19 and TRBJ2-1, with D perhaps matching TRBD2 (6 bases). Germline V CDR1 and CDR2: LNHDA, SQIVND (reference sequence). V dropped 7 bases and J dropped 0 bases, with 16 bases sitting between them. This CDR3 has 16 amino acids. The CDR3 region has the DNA TGTGCCAGTAACCCCGGATACGGGAGCTCCTACAATGAGCAGTTCTTC. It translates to CASNPGYGSSYNEQFF.

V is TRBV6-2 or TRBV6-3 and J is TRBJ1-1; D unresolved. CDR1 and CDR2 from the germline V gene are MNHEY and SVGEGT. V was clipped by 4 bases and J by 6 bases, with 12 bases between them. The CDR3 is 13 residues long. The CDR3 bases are TGTGCCAGCAGTTTTGAGTTCCTCGCTGAAGCTTTCTTT. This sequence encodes CASSFEFLAEAFF.

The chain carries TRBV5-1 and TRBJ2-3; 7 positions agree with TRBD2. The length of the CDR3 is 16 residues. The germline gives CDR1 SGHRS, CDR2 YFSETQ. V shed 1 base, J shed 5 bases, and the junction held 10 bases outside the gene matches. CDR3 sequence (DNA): TGCGCCAGCAGCTTGATGGTGGCTAGCGGATTAGATACGCAGTATTTT. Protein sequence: CASSLMVASGLDTQYF. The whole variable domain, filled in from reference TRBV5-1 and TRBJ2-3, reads KAGVTQTPRYLIKTRGQQVTLSCSPISGHRSVSWYQQTPGQGLQFLFEYFSETQRNKGNFPGRFSGRQFSNSRSEMNVSTLELGDSALYLCASSLMVASGLDTQYFGPGTRLTVL.

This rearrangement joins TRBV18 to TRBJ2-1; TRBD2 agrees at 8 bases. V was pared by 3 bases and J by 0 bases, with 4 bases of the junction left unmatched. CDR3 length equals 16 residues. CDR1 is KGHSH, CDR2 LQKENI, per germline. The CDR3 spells CASSPQRGSSYNEQFF. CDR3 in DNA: TGTGCCAGCTCACCGCAGCGGGGGAGCTCCTACAATGAGCAGTTCTTC.

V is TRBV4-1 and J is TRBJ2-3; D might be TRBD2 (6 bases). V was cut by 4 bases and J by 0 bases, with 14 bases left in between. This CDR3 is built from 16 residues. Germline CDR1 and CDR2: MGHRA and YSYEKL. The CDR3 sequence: CASSLFLGTSTDTQYF. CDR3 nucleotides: TGCGCCAGCAGCCTCTTCCTAGGGACTAGCACAGATACGCAGTATTTT.

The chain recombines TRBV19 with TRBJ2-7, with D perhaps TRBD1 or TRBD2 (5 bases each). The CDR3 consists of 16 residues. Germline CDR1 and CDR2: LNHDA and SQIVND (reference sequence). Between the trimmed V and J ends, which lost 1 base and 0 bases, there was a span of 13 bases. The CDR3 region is CASSIAPERGSYEQYF. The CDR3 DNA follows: TGTGCCAGTAGTATAGCGCCGGAGAGGGGCTCCTACGAGCAGTACTTC.

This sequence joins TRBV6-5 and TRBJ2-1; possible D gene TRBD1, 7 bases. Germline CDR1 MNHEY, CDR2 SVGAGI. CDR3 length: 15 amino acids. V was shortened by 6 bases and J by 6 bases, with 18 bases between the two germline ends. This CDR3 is CASSPTGRFSNEQFF. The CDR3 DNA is TGTGCCAGCAGCCCGACAGGGAGGTTTAGCAATGAGCAGTTCTTC.

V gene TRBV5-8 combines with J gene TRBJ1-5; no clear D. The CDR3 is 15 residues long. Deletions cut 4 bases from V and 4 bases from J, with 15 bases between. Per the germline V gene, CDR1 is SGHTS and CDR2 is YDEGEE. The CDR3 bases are TGTGCCAGCAGCCGCGGACCGAACCAGAATCAGCCCCAGCATTTT. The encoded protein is CASSRGPNQNQPQHF.